The TCR beta chain described here comes from a study of T cell responses to AZD1222 COVID-19 vaccine. Of note for this clone: Its antigen is not identified.

Only in-frame clones appear in the TCRdb table, and some are missing; sequencing was by immunoSEQ multiplex PCR. This sample has about 130,000 clones, with 90% found just once. Notes on the study in general: Per reports, nearly half of all spike-specific TCRs target regions that are unmutated in variants. The donors showed a predominance of white British ancestry and of females, with possible underestimation of clonal diversity. The study found Spike-specific TCR breadth and depth rose after two AZD1222 doses.

The CDR3 contains 14 residues. V dropped 8 bases and J dropped 0; count of bases not matched to a gene: 7. The germline CDR1 and CDR2 sequences are MNHEY and SVGAGI. The chain recombines TRBV6-5 with TRBJ2-7; 7 bases match TRBD2. The material was peripheral blood, obtained on day 0 of AZD1222 vaccination. This clonotype was obtained from an adult in good health. The CDR3 DNA is TGTGCCAGCTCCCCGGGGGGTTTCTCCTACGAGCAGTACTTC. Translating it yields CASSPGGFSYEQYF.